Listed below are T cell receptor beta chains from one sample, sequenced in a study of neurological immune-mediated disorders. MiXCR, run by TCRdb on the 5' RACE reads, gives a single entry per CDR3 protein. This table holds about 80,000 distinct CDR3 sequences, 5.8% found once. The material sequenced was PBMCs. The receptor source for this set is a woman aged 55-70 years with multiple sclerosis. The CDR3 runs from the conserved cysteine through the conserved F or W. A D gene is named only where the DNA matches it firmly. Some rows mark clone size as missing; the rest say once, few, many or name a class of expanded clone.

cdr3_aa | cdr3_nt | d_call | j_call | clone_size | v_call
CASSLVVGRGDTQYF | TGTGCCAGCAGCTTAGTTGTAGGGAGGGGAGATACGCAGTATTTT | TRBD2 | TRBJ2-3 | . | TRBV7-2
CASSLLISSTDTQYF | TGCGCCAGCAGCTTGCTGATTAGTAGCACAGATACGCAGTATTTT | . | TRBJ2-3 | . | TRBV5-1
CSVDFGTDTQYF | TGCAGCGTTGATTTCGGGACAGATACGCAGTATTTT | . | TRBJ2-3 | . | TRBV29-1
CASSWRGYEQYF | TGTGCCAGCAGCTGGCGGGGCTACGAGCAGTACTTC | . | TRBJ2-7 | many | TRBV2
CASSLNFRGRLGYTF | TGTGCCAGCAGTCTTAACTTCAGGGGGCGTCTTGGCTACACCTTC | TRBD1 | TRBJ1-2 | many | TRBV7-2
CASSGWQGSGNQPQHF | TGTGCCAGCAGTGGGTGGCAGGGCTCGGGCAATCAGCCCCAGCATTTT | . | TRBJ1-5 | . | TRBV2
CASSSPFTGHRNTEAFF | TGTGCCAGCAGCTCGCCTTTCACAGGGCACCGGAACACTGAAGCTTTCTTT | . | TRBJ1-1 | many | TRBV11-2
CSVEELVQDTQYF | TGCAGCGTTGAGGAACTAGTGCAAGATACGCAGTATTTT | . | TRBJ2-3 | many | TRBV29-1
CASSLVPPGGVSYEQYF | TGTGCCAGCAGTCTAGTCCCCCCAGGGGGCGTATCCTACGAGCAGTACTTC | TRBD1 | TRBJ2-7 | many | TRBV27
CASSPRRQVNTEAFF | TGTGCCAGCAGTCCCCGAAGGCAGGTGAACACTGAAGCTTTCTTT | . | TRBJ1-1 | many | TRBV12-3/TRBV12-4
CASSYFGGVNTEAFF | TGTGCCAGCAGTTATTTTGGCGGAGTGAACACTGAAGCTTTCTTT | . | TRBJ1-1 | many | TRBV6-5
CSVGGWADTQYF | TGCAGCGTTGGCGGGTGGGCAGATACGCAGTATTTT | . | TRBJ2-3 | many | TRBV29-1
CASSLNRGAGMDQPQHF | TGTGCCAGCAGTTTAAACAGGGGCGCAGGTATGGATCAGCCCCAGCATTTT | TRBD1 | TRBJ1-5 | many | TRBV27
CASSFAGGTDTQYF | TGTGCCAGCAGTTTCGCAGGGGGGACAGATACGCAGTATTTT | . | TRBJ2-3 | many | TRBV6-6
CASSLVPLTNTEAFF | TGCGCCAGCAGCTTGGTTCCTTTAACGAACACTGAAGCTTTCTTT | . | TRBJ1-1 | many | TRBV5-1
CASSQSTAEGEQFF | TGCGCCAGCAGCCAATCGACGGCTGAGGGTGAGCAGTTCTTC | . | TRBJ2-1 | many | TRBV5-1
CASSQETASTGELFF | TGTGCCAGCAGCCAAGAAACTGCAAGCACCGGGGAGCTGTTTTTT | . | TRBJ2-2 | many | TRBV4-2
CSARVTGTGANVLTF | TGCAGTGCTAGAGTTACAGGGACTGGGGCCAACGTCCTGACTTTC | . | TRBJ2-6 | many | TRBV20-1
CASRKTGAYEQYF | TGTGCCAGCAGGAAGACAGGGGCCTACGAGCAGTACTTC | TRBD1 | TRBJ2-7 | many | TRBV28
CASSSTGSPTNEKLFF | TGTGCCAGCAGCTCCACAGGGTCCCCAACTAATGAAAAACTGTTTTTT | . | TRBJ1-4 | many | TRBV4-2
CASSGLASLSYNEQFF | TGTGCCAGCAGTGGACTAGCTTCCCTCTCCTACAATGAGCAGTTCTTC | TRBD2 | TRBJ2-1 | many | TRBV6-5
CAITRTGDGSYEQYF | TGCGCCATCACTCGAACAGGGGATGGCTCCTACGAGCAGTACTTC | TRBD1 | TRBJ2-7 | many | TRBV6-1
CASSYEGGRLGYNEQFF | TGTGCCAGCAGTTACGAGGGGGGCCGGTTAGGTTACAATGAGCAGTTCTTC | . | TRBJ2-1 | few | TRBV6-5
CASSPPGAGAINEQFF | TGTGCCAGCAGCCCGCCCGGGGCGGGGGCCATCAATGAGCAGTTCTTC | . | TRBJ2-1 | many | TRBV7-2